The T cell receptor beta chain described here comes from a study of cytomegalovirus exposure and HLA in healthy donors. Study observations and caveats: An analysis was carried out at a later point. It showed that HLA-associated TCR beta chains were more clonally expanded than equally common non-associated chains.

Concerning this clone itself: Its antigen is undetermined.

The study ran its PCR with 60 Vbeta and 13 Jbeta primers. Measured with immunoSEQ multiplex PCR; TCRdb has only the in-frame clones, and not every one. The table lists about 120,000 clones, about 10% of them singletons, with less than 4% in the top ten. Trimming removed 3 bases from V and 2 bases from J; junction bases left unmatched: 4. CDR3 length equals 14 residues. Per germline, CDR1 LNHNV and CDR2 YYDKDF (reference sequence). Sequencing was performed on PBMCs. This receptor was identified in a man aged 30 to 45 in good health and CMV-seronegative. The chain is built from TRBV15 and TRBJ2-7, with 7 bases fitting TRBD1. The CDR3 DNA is TGTGCCACCAGCAGGGGGGACAGAGCCTACGAGCAGTACTTC. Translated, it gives CATSRGDRAYEQYF.